This T cell receptor (beta chain) came from a study of PD-L1 blockade in urothelial cancer. Here immunoSEQ multiplex PCR was the method, and the copy in TCRdb shows in-frame clones only, minus some. The sample lists approximately 39,000 clones, over 80% occurring once. As to time point: pretreatment peripheral blood. Urothelial carcinoma, locally advanced or metastatic, affected the patients. The study collected 1 to 8 samples per patient, pretreatment and on-treatment. Study results and limitations: Pretreatment TCR clonality in blood under the median foretold superior survival.

J lost 2 bases, V lost 4 bases, and 3 bases had no gene match. CDR3 size: 15 residues. The germline V gene has CDR1 SGDLS and CDR2 YYNGEE. On this clone itself: Antigen: not known.

Source: PBMCs, taken around atezolizumab (anti-PD-L1) treatment. The chain recombines TRBV9 with TRBJ2-3, with TRBD2 matching 11 bases. The sequence came from an elderly man with urothelial cancer. This CDR3 is CASSTSGRVTDTQYF. The CDR3 DNA reads as TGTGCCAGCAGCACTAGCGGGAGAGTCACAGATACGCAGTATTTT.